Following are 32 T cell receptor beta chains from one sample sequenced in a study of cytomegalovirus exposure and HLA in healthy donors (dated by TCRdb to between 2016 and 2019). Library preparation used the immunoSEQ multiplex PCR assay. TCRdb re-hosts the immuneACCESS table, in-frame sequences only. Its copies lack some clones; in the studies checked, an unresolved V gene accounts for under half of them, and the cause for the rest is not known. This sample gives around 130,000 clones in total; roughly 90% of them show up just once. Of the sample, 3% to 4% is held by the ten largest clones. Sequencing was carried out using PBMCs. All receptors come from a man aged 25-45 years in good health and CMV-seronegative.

The CDR3 nucleotides read TGTGCCAGCAGTTTCAGGTTCTCTGGGGCCAACGTCCTGACTTTC. It encodes CASSFRFSGANVLTF. The chain recombines TRBV6-5 with TRBJ2-6; D remains unclear. Trimming removed 4 bases at V and 0 bases at J, with 7 bases between. This CDR3 has 15 amino acids. Germline V gene sequence: CDR1 MNHEY, CDR2 SVGAGI.

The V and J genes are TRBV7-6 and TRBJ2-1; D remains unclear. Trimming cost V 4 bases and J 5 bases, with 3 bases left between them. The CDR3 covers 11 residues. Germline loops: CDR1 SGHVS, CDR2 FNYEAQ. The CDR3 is CASSSDNEQFF. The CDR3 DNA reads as TGTGCCAGCAGCTCTGACAATGAGCAGTTCTTC. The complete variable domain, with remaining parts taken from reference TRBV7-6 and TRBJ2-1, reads GAGVSQSPRYKVTKRGQDVALRCDPISGHVSLYWYRQALGQGPEFLTYFNYEAQQDKSGLPNDRFSAERPEGSISTLTIQRTEQRDSAMYRCASSSDNEQFFGPGTRLTVL.

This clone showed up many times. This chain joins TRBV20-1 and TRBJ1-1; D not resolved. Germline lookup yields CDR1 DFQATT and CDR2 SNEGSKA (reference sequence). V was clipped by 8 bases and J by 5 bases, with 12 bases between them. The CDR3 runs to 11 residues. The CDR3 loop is CSSRGQTEAFF. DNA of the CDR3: TGCAGTTCCCGGGGTCAAACTGAAGCTTTCTTT.

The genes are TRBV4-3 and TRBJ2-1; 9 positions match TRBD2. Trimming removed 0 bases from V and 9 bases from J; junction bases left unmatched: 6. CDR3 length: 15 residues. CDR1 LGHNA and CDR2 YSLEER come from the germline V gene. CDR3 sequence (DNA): TGCGCCAGCAGCCAAGATCTTAGTAGCGGGGGTGAGCAGTTCTTC. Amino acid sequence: CASSQDLSSGGEQFF.

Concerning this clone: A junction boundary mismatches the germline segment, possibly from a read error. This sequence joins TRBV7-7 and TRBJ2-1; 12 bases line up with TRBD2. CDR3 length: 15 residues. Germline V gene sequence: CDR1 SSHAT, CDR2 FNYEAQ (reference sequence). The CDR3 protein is CASSPTSGGIDEQFF. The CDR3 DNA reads TGTGCTAGCAGCCCGACTAGCGGGGGAATCGATGAGCAGTTCTTC.

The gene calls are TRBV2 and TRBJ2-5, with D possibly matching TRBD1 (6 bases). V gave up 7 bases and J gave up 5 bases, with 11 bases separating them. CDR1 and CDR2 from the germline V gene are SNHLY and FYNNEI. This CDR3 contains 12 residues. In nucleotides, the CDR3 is TGTGCCAGCAAGGGGGATGCGGAGACCCAGTACTTC. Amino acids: CASKGDAETQYF.

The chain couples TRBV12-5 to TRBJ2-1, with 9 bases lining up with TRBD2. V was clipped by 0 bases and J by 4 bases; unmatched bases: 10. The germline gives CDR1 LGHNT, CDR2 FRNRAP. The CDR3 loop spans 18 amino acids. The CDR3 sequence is CASGLVTAGLAGYNEQFF. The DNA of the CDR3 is TGTGCTAGTGGTTTGGTAACAGCTGGTCTAGCGGGGTACAATGAGCAGTTCTTC.

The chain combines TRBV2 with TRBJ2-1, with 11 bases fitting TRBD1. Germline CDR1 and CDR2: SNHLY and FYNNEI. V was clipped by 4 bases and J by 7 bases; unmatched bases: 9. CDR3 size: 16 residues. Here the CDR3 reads CASSGFGTGGGNEQFF. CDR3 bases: TGTGCCAGCAGTGGATTCGGGACAGGGGGTGGGAATGAGCAGTTCTTC.

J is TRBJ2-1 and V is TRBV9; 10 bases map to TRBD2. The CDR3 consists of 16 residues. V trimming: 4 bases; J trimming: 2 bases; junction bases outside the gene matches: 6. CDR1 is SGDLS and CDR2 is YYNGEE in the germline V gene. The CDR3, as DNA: TGTGCCAGCAGCCCCGGACTAGCGGCAACCTACAATGAGCAGTTCTTC. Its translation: CASSPGLAATYNEQFF.

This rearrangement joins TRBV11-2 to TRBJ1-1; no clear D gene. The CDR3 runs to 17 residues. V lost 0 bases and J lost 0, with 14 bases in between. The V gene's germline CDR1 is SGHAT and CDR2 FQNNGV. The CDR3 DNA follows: TGTGCCAGCAGCTTAGATCAGGCAGTCTGGATGAACACTGAAGCTTTCTTT. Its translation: CASSLDQAVWMNTEAFF.

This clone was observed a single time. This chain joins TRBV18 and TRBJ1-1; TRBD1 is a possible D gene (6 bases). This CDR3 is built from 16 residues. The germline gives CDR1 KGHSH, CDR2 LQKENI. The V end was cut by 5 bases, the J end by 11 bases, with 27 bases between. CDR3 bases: TGTGCCAGCTCATCCCACGCCCCCCGGGACACGCTACGGGCTTTCTTT. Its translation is CASSSHAPRDTLRAFF.

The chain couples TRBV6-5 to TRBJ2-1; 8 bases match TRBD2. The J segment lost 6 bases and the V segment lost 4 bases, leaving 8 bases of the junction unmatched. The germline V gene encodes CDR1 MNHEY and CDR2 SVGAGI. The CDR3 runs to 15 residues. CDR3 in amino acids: CASSSGASGPNEQFF. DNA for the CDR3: TGTGCCAGCAGTTCCGGGGCTAGCGGGCCCAATGAGCAGTTCTTC.

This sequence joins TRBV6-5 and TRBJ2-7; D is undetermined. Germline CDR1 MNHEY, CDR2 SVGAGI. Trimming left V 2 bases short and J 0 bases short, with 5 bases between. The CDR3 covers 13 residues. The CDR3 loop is CASSYDISYEQYF. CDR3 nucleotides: TGTGCCAGCAGTTACGACATCTCCTACGAGCAGTACTTC.

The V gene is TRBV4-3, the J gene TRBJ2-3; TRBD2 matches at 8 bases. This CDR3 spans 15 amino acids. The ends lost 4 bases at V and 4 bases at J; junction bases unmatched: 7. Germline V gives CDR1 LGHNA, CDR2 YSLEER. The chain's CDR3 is CASSPRGGRADTQYF. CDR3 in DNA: TGCGCCAGCAGCCCCCGGGGGGGGCGTGCAGATACGCAGTATTTT.

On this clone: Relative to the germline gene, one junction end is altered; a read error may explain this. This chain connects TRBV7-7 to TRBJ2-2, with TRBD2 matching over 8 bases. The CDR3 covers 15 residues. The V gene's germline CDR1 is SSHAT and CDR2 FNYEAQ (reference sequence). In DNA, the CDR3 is TGTGCTAGCAGTTTAAGCGGGGGAACCACCGGGGAGCTGTTTTTT. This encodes CASSLSGGTTGELFF.

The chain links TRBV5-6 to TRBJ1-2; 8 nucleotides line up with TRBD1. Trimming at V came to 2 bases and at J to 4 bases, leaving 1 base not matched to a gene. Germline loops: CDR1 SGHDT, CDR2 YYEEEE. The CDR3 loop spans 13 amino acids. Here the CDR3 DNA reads TGTGCCAGCAGCTTACAGGGGGGCTATGGCTACACCTTC. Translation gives CASSLQGGYGYTF.

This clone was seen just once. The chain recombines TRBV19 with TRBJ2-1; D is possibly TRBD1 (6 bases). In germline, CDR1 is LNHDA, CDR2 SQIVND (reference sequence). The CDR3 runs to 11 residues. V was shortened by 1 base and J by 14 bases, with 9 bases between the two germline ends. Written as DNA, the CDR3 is TGTGCCAGTAGTATAGGGTCAGGGGAGTTCTTC. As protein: CASSIGSGEFF.

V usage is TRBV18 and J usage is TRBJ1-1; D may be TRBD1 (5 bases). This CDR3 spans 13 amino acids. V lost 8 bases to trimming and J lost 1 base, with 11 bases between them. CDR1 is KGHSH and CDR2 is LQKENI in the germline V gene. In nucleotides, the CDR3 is TGTGCCAGCCGGGGGTGGGGGAACACTGAAGCTTTCTTT. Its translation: CASRGWGNTEAFF.

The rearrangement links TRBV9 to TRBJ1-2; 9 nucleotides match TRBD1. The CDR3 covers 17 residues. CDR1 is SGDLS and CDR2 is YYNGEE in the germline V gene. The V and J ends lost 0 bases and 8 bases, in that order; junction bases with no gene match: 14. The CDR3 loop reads CASSVALPPDRGKGYTF. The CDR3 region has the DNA TGTGCCAGCAGCGTAGCGCTACCACCCGACAGGGGGAAAGGCTACACCTTC.

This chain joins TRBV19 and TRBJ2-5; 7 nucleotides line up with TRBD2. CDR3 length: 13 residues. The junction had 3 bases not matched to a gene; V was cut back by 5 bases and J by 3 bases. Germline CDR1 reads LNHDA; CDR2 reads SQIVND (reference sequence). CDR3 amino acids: CASSPGLEETQYF. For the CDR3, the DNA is TGTGCCAGTAGTCCCGGACTAGAAGAGACCCAGTACTTC.

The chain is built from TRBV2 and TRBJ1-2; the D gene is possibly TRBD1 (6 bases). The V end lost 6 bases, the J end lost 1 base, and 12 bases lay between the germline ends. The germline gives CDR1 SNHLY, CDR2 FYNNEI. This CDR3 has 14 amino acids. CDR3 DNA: TGTGCCAGCAGGTTACAGGGTTTTAACTATGGCTACACCTTC. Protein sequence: CASRLQGFNYGYTF. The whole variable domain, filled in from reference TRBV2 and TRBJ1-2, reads EPEVTQTPSHQVTQMGQEVILRCVPISNHLYFYWYRQILGQKVEFLVSFYNNEISEKSEIFDDQFSVERPDGSNFTLKIRSTKLEDSAMYFCASRLQGFNYGYTFGSGTRLTVV.

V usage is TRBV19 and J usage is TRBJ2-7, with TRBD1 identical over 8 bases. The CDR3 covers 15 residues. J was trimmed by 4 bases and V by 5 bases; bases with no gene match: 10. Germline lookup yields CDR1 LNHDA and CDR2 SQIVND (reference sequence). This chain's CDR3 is CASSSRGQGFYEQYF. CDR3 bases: TGTGCCAGTAGTTCCCGAGGACAGGGTTTTTACGAGCAGTACTTC.

The CDR3 loop reads CASSQEIGSTDTQYF. The CDR3 nucleotides are TGTGCCAGCAGCCAAGAAATTGGCAGCACAGATACGCAGTATTTT. The genes are TRBV14 and TRBJ2-3; unclear D gene. CDR3 length: 15 amino acids. V was trimmed by 0 bases and J by 0 bases, leaving 7 bases between them. Germline V gives CDR1 SGHDN, CDR2 FVKESK.

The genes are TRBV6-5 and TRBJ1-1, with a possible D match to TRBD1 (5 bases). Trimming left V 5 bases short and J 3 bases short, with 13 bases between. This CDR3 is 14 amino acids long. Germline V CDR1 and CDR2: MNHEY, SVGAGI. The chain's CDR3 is CASSAQEGYTEAFF. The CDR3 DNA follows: TGTGCCAGCAGTGCACAGGAGGGGTACACTGAAGCTTTCTTT.

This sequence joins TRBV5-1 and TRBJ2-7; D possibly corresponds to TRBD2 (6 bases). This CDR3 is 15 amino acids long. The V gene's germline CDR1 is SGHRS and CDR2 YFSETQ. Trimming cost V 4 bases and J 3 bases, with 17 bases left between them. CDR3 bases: TGCGCCAGCAGCCCGGGAGAAGACTACGACTACGAGCAGTACTTC. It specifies CASSPGEDYDYEQYF.

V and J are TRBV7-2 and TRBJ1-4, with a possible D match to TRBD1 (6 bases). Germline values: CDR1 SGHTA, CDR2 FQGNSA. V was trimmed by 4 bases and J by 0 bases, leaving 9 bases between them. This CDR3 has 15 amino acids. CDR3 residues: CASSSSGATNEKLFF. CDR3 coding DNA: TGTGCCAGCAGCTCGTCAGGGGCAACTAATGAAAAACTGTTTTTT.

The CDR3 spells CASSAPGRGFQETQYF. In nucleotides, the CDR3 is TGTGCCAGCAGCGCCCCGGGGCGGGGGTTTCAAGAGACCCAGTACTTC. V usage is TRBV11-2 and J usage is TRBJ2-5, with 7 bases lining up with TRBD2. The germline CDR1 and CDR2 sequences are SGHAT and FQNNGV. The V segment lost 5 bases and the J segment 2 bases; nucleotides outside the gene matches: 11. The CDR3 sequence is 16 residues long. The complete variable domain, with remaining parts taken from reference TRBV11-2 and TRBJ2-5, reads EAGVAQSPRYKIIEKRQSVAFWCNPISGHATLYWYQQILGQGPKLLIQFQNNGVVDDSQLPKDRFSAERLKGVDSTLKIQPAKLEDSAVYLCASSAPGRGFQETQYFGPGTRLLVL.

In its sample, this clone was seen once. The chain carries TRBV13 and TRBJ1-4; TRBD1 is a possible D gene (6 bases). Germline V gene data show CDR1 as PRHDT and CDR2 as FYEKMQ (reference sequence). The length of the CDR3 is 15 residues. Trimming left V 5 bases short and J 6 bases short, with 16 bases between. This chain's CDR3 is CASSLRWGPDEKLFF. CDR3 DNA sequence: TGTGCCAGCAGCCTAAGGTGGGGGCCTGATGAAAAACTGTTTTTT.

The CDR3 sequence is CSVPWTGGAGEQYF. The CDR3 bases are TGCAGCGTTCCATGGACAGGGGGCGCGGGCGAGCAGTACTTC. The chain links TRBV29-1 to TRBJ2-7; 11 positions match TRBD1. V was clipped by 5 bases and J by 6 bases; unmatched bases: 9. The CDR3 loop spans 14 amino acids. CDR1 and CDR2 (germline): SQVTM, ANQGSEA.

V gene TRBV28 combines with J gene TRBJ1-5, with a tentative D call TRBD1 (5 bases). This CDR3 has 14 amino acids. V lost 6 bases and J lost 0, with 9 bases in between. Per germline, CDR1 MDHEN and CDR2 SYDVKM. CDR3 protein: CASRTDYSNQPQHF. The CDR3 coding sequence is TGTGCCAGCAGGACAGATTATAGCAATCAGCCCCAGCATTTT.

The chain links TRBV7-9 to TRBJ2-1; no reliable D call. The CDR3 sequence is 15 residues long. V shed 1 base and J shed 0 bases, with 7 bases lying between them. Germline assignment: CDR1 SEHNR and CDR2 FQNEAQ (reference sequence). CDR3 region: CASSLDLDSYNEQFF. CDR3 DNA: TGTGCCAGCAGCTTAGACCTAGACTCCTACAATGAGCAGTTCTTC.

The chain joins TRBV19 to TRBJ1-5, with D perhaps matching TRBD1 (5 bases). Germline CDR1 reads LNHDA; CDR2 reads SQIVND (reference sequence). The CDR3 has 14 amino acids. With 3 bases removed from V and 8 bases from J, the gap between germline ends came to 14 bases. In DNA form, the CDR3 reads TGTGCCAGTAGTATTTTTCAGGGCTGGGAGCCCCAGCATTTT. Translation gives CASSIFQGWEPQHF.